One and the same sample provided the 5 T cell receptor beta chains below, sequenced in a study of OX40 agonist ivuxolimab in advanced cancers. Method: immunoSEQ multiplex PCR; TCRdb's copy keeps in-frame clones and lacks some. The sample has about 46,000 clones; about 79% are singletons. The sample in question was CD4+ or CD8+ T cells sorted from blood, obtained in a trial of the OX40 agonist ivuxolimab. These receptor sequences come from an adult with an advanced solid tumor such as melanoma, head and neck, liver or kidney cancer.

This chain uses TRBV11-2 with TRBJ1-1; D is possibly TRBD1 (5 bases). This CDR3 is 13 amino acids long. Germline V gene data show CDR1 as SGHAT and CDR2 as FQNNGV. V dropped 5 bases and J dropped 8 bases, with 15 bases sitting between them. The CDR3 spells CASSPTERIEAFF. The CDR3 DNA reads TGTGCCAGCAGCCCGACAGAGAGAATCGAAGCTTTCTTT.

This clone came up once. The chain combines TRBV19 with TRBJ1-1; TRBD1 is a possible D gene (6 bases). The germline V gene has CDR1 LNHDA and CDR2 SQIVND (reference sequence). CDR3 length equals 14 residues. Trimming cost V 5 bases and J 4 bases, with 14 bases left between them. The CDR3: CASSPRGRGTEAFF. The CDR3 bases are TGTGCCAGTAGTCCCAGGGGAAGGGGCACTGAAGCTTTCTTT.

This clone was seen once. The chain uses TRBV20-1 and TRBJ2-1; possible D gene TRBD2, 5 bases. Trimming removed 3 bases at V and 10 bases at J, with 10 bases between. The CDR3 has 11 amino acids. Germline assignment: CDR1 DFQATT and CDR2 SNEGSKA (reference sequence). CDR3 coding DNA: TGCAGTGCTAGTGTTCCGGGGGAGCAGTTCTTC. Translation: CSASVPGEQFF.

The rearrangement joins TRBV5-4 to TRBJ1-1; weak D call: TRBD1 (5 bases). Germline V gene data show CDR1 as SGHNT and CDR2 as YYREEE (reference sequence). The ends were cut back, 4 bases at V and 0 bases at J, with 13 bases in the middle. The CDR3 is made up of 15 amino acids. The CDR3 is CASSPTGRLNTEAFF. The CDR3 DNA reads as TGTGCCAGCAGCCCAACGGGACGGTTGAACACTGAAGCTTTCTTT.

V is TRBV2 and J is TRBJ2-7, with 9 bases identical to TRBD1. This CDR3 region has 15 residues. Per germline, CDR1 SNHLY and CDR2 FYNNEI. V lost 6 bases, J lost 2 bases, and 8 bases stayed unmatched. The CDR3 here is CASRVPRDRAYEQYF. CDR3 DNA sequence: TGTGCCAGCAGGGTACCTCGGGACAGGGCCTACGAGCAGTACTTC.